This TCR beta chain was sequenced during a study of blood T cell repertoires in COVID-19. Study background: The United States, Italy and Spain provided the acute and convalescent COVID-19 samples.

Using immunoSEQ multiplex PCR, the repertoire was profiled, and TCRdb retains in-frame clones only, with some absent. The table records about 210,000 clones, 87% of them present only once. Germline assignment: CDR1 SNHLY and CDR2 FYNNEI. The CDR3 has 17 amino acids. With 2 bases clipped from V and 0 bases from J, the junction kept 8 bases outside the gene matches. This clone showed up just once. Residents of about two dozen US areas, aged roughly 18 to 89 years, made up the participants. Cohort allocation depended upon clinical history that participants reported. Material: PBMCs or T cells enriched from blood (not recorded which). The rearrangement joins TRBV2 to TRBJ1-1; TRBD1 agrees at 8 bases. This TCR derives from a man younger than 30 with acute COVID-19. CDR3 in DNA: TGTGCCAGCAGTGAAAGAGGACAGGGATATTTGAACACTGAAGCTTTCTTT. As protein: CASSERGQGYLNTEAFF.